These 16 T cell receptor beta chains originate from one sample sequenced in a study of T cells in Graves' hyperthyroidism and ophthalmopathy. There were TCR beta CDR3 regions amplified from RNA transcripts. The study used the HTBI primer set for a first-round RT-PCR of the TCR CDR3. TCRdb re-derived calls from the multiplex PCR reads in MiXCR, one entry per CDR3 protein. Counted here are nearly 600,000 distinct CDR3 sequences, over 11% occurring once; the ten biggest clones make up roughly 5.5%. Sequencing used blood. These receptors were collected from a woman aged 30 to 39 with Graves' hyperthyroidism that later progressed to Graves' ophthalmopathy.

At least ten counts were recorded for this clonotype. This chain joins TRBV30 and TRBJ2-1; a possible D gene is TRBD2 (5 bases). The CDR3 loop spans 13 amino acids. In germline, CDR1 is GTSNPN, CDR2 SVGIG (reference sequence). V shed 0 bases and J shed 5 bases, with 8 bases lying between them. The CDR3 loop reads CAWSVLRDNEQFF. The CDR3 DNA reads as TGTGCCTGGAGTGTACTGAGGGACAATGAGCAGTTCTTC.

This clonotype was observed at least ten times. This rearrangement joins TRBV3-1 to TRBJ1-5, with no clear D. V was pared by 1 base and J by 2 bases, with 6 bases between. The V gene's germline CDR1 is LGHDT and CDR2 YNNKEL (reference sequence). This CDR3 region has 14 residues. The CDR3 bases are TGTGCCAGCAGCCAAGGGGTTGGCAATCAGCCCCAGCATTTT. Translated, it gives CASSQGVGNQPQHF. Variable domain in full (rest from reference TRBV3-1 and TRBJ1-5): DTAVSQTPKYLVTQMGNDKSIKCEQNLGHDTMYWYKQDSKKFLKIMFSYNNKELIINETVPNRFSPKSPDKAHLNLHINSLELGDSAVYFCASSQGVGNQPQHFGDGTRLSIL.

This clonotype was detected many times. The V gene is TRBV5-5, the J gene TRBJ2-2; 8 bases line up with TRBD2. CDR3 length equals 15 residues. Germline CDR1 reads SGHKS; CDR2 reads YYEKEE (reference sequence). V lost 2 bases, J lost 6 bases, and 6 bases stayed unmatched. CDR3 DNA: TGTGCCAGCAGCTTACAAGCGGGAGTCCCCGGGGAGCTGTTTTTT. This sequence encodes CASSLQAGVPGELFF.

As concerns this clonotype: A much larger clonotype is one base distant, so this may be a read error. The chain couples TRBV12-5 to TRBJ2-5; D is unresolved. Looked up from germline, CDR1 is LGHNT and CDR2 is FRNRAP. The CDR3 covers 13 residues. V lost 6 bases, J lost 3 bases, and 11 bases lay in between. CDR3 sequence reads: CASGGSNEETQYF. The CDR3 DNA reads TGTGCTAGTGGGGGCTCGAACGAAGAGACCCAGTACTTC. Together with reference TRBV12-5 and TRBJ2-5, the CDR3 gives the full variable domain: DARVTQTPRHKVTEMGQEVTMRCQPILGHNTVFWYRQTMMQGLELLAYFRNRAPLDDSGMPKDRFSAEMPDATLATLKIQPSEPRDSAVYFCASGGSNEETQYFGPGTRLLVL.

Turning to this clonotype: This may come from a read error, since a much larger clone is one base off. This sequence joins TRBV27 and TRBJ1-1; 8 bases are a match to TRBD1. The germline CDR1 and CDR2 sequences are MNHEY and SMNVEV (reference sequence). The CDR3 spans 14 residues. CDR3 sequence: CASSNDRGGTGAFF. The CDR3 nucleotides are TGTGCCAGCAGTAACGACAGGGGTGGCACTGGAGCTTTCTTT.

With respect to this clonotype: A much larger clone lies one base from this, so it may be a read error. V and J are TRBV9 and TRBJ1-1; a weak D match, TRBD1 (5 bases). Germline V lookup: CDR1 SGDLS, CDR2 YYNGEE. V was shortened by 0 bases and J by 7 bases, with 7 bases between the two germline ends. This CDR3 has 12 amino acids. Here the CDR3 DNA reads TGTGCCAGCAGCGTAGTGCAGGGTGAAGCTTTCTTT. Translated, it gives CASSVVQGEAFF.

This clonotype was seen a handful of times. CDR3 nucleotide sequence: TGTGCCAGCAGCCAACCCCGGGGCCTCACCGGGGAGCTGTTTTTT. Protein product: CASSQPRGLTGELFF. The V and J genes are TRBV3-1 and TRBJ2-2; either TRBD1 or TRBD2 may supply D (5 bases each). The ends were cut back, 2 bases at V and 4 bases at J, with 11 bases in the middle. CDR1 and CDR2 (germline): LGHDT, YNNKEL (reference sequence). This CDR3 has 15 amino acids.

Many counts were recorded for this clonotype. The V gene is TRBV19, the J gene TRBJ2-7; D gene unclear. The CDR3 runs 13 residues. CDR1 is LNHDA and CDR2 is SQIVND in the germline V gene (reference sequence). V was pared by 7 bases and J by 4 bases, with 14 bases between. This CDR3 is CASNDQASYEQYF. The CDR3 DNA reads TGTGCCAGTAACGACCAGGCTAGTTACGAGCAGTACTTC.

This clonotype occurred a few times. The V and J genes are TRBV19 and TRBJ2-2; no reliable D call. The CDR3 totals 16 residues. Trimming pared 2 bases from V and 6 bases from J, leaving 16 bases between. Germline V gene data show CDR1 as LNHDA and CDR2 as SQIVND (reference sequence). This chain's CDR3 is CASSILGSLGPGELFF. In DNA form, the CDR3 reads TGTGCCAGTAGTATATTAGGTAGTCTTGGCCCCGGGGAGCTGTTTTTT.

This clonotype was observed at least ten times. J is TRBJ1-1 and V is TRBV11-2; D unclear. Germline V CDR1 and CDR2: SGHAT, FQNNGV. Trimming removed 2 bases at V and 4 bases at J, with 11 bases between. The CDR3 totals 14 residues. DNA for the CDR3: TGTGCCAGCAGCTTAATCAGCGCGATCACTGAAGCTTTCTTT. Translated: CASSLISAITEAFF. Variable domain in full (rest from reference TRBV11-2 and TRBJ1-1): EAGVAQSPRYKIIEKRQSVAFWCNPISGHATLYWYQQILGQGPKLLIQFQNNGVVDDSQLPKDRFSAERLKGVDSTLKIQPAKLEDSAVYLCASSLISAITEAFFGQGTRLTVV.

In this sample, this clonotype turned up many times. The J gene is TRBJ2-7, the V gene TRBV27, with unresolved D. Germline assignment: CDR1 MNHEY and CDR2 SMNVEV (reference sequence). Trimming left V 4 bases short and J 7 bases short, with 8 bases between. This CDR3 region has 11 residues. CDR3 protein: CASSSGIEQYF. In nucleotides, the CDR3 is TGTGCCAGCAGTTCAGGTATAGAGCAGTACTTC.

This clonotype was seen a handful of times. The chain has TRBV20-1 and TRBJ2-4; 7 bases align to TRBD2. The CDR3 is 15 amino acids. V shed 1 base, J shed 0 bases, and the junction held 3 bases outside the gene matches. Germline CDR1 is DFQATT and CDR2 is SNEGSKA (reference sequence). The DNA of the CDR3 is TGCAGTGCTAGAGGGGACTACTCAGCCAAAAACATTCAGTACTTC. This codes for CSARGDYSAKNIQYF.

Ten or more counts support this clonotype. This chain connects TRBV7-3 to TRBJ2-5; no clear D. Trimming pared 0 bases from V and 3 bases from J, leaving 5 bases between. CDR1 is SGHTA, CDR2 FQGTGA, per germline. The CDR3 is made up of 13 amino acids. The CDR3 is CASSLTVKETQYF. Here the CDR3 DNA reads TGTGCCAGCAGCTTAACCGTAAAAGAGACCCAGTACTTC.

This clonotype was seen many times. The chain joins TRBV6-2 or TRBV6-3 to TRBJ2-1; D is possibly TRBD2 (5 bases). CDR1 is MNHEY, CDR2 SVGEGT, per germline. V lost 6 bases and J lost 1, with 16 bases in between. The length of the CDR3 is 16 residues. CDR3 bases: TGTGCCAGCAGGGACGCAAAGCGGAATTCCTACAATGAGCAGTTCTTC. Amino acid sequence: CASRDAKRNSYNEQFF.

CDR3: CSARGDRGSPYEQYF. The DNA for the CDR3 is TGCAGTGCTAGAGGGGACAGGGGGTCTCCCTACGAGCAGTACTTC. The chain is built from TRBV20-1 and TRBJ2-7; 11 bases are shared with TRBD1. The CDR3 covers 15 residues. Germline loops: CDR1 DFQATT, CDR2 SNEGSKA (reference sequence). The V and J ends lost 1 base and 2 bases, in that order; junction bases with no gene match: 4.

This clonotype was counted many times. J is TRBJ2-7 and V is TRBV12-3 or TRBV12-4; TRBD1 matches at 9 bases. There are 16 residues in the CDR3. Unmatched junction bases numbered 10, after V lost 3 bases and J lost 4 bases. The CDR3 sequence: CASSFGGTGFRYEQYF. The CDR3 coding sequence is TGTGCCAGCAGTTTTGGTGGGACAGGGTTTAGGTACGAGCAGTACTTC.